Following are 10 T cell receptor beta chains from one sample sequenced in a study of cytomegalovirus exposure and HLA in healthy donors. Repertoires were generated with immunoSEQ multiplex PCR, while TCRdb's copy carries only in-frame clones and drops some. The table records more than 250,000 clones, about 90% of them present only once. The sample was PBMCs. The receptors come from a woman aged 30 to 39 in good health and CMV-seronegative.

CDR3 nucleotide sequence: TGTGCCAGCAGCTTAGCCGGCGCCTCCGAGCAGTACTTC. Its protein product is CASSLAGASEQYF. J is TRBJ2-7 and V is TRBV7-2; D is uncertain. Germline CDR1 and CDR2: SGHTA and FQGNSA. CDR3 size: 13 residues. Trimming left V 0 bases short and J 6 bases short, with 9 bases between.

This clone was recorded only once. CDR3 nucleotide sequence: TGTGCCAGCAGCTTAGCGGTGGGATACGAGCAGTACTTC. It encodes CASSLAVGYEQYF. The V call is TRBV7-9, the J call TRBJ2-7; D remains ambiguous. This CDR3 comprises 13 residues. Germline V lookup: CDR1 SEHNR, CDR2 FQNEAQ (reference sequence). Trimming left V 0 bases short and J 4 bases short, with 7 bases between.

This clone was counted between two and nine times. This chain joins TRBV4-2 and TRBJ1-1; TRBD1 might be the D (5 bases). In germline, CDR1 is LGHNA, CDR2 YNFKEQ. CDR3 length: 18 residues. The V end lost 0 bases, the J end lost 5 bases, and 22 bases lay between the germline ends. DNA for the CDR3: TGTGCCAGCAGCCAAGAGCCAAAGGGGTTCCCCCATAGAACTGAAGCTTTCTTT. It encodes CASSQEPKGFPHRTEAFF.

This chain uses TRBV9 with TRBJ1-3, with D tentatively TRBD1 (5 bases). The length of the CDR3 is 16 residues. V dropped 4 bases and J dropped 3 bases, with 17 bases sitting between them. Germline CDR1 is SGDLS and CDR2 is YYNGEE. This chain's CDR3 is CASSLRLGVSGNTIYF. The DNA for the CDR3 is TGTGCCAGCAGCCTCCGATTGGGGGTGAGTGGAAACACCATATATTTT.

The chain carries TRBV10-3 and TRBJ2-1; 8 bases line up with TRBD1. Germline CDR1 and CDR2: ENHRY and SYGVKD. Trimming took 5 bases from V and 2 from J; bases not matched to a gene: 2. There are 14 residues in the CDR3. This CDR3 reads CAISWTGPYNEQFF. Here the CDR3 DNA reads TGTGCCATCAGTTGGACAGGGCCCTACAATGAGCAGTTCTTC.

The J gene is TRBJ2-3, the V gene TRBV9; possible D gene TRBD2, 6 bases. The CDR3 totals 15 residues. Trimming shortened V by 0 bases and J by 6 bases, and 14 bases separated the two germline ends. Germline V gives CDR1 SGDLS, CDR2 YYNGEE. The CDR3 sequence is CASSVVTSPGDTQYF. The CDR3 DNA follows: TGTGCCAGCAGCGTAGTTACTAGCCCGGGGGATACGCAGTATTTT.

The V call is TRBV6-5, the J call TRBJ1-2; TRBD1 aligns across 8 bases. The CDR3 spans 15 residues. V shed 5 bases, J shed 4 bases, and the junction held 9 bases outside the gene matches. Looked up from germline, CDR1 is MNHEY and CDR2 is SVGAGI. As DNA, the CDR3 is TGTGCCAGCAGTCCACCCAGGGGGCAAGGCTATGGCTACACCTTC. It specifies CASSPPRGQGYGYTF.

The V call is TRBV27, the J call TRBJ2-4; tentatively, D is TRBD1 (6 bases). Germline V lookup: CDR1 MNHEY, CDR2 SMNVEV (reference sequence). The CDR3 has 19 amino acids. V dropped 6 bases and J dropped 2 bases, with 26 bases sitting between them. CDR3 sequence: CASSPQGFPEIATKNIQYF. As DNA, the CDR3 is TGTGCCAGCAGCCCCCAGGGGTTCCCCGAAATAGCCACCAAAAACATTCAGTACTTC.

This chain joins TRBV9 and TRBJ1-1; tentatively, D is TRBD1 (5 bases). The CDR3 length is 16 residues. V was shortened by 0 bases and J by 4 bases, with 16 bases between the two germline ends. The germline V gene has CDR1 SGDLS and CDR2 YYNGEE. The CDR3 nucleotides read TGTGCCAGCAGCGTAGACCCCGGGACCCTACTCACTGAAGCTTTCTTT. Its protein product is CASSVDPGTLLTEAFF.

Here the CDR3 DNA reads TGTGCCAGCAGCTTAGTTGCAGGGCTCTACGAGCAGTACTTC. It yields the protein CASSLVAGLYEQYF. This chain uses TRBV11-2 with TRBJ2-7, with a possible D match to TRBD1 (5 bases). Germline CDR1 reads SGHAT; CDR2 reads FQNNGV. The CDR3 runs 14 residues. Trimming took off 1 base at V and 3 bases at J, with 10 bases between the two ends.